The sample holds many counts of the clone carrying this T cell receptor beta chain. This record belongs to a study of CDR3 diversity in severe acne. TCRdb processed the PCR reads anew with MiXCR; each CDR3 protein has one entry. The profile shows about 98,000 distinct CDR3 sequences, roughly half of them singletons. Germline V gene lookup returns CDR1 DFQATT and CDR2 SNEGSKA (reference sequence). CDR3 size: 12 residues. V gave up 7 bases and J gave up 2 bases, with 9 bases separating them. What was sequenced was blood. This chain uses TRBV20-1 with TRBJ2-1; a possible D gene is TRBD2 (6 bases). The clonotype comes from a male donor with acne. The CDR3 region has the DNA TGCAGTGGCGGGGCTACCTACAATGAGCAGTTCTTC. Protein: CSGGATYNEQFF.